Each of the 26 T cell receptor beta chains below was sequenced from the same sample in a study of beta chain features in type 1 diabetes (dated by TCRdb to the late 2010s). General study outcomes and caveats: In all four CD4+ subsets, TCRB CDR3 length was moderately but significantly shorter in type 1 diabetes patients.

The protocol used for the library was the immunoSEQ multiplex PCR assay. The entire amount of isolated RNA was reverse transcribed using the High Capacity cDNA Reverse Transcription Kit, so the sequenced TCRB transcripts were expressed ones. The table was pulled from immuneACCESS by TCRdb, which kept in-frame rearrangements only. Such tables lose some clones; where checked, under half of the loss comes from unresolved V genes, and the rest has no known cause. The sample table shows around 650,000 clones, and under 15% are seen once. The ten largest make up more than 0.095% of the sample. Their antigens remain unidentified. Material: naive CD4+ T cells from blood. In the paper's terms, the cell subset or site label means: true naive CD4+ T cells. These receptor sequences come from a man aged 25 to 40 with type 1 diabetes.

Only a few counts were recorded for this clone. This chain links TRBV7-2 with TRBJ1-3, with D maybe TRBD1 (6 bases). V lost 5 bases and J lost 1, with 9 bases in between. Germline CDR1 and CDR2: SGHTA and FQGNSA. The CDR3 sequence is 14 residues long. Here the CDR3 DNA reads TGTGCCAGCAGCAAGGACAGTTCTGGAAACACCATATATTTT. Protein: CASSKDSSGNTIYF.

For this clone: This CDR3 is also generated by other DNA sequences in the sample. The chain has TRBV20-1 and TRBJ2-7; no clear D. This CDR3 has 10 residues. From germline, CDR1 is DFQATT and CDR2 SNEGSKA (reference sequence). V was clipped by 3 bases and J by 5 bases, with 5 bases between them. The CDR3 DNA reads TGCAGTGCTAGGTGGGACGAGCAGTACTTC. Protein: CSARWDEQYF.

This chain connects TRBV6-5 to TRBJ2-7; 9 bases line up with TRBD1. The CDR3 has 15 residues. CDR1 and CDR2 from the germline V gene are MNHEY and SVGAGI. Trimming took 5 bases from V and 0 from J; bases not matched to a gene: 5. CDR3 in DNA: TGTGCCAGCAGTCCCCAGGACAGGGGCTCCTACGAGCAGTACTTC. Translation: CASSPQDRGSYEQYF.

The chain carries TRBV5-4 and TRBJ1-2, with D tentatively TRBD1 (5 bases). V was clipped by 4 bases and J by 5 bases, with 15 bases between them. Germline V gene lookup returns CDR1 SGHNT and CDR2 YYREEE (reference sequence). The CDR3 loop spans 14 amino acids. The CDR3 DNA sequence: TGTGCCAGCAGCCTCCAGGGAGGCGGATATGGCTACACCTTC. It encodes CASSLQGGGYGYTF.

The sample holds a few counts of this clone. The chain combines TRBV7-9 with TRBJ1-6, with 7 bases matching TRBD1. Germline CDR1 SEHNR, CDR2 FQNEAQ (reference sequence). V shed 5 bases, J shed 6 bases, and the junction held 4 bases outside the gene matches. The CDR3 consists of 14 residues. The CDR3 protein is CASSPQGGNSPLHF. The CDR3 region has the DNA TGTGCCAGCAGCCCCCAGGGGGGTAATTCACCCCTCCACTTT.

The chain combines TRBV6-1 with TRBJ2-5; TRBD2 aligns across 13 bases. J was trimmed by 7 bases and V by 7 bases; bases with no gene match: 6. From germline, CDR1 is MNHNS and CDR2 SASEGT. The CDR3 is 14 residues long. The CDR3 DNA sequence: TGTGCCAGCATTGGGACTAGCGGGGAGGGGACCCAGTACTTC. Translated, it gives CASIGTSGEGTQYF.

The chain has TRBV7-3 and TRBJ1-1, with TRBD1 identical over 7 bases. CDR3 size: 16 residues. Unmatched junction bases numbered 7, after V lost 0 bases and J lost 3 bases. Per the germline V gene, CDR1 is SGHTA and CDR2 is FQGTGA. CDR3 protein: CASSLTGHTGDTEAFF. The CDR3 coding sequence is TGTGCCAGCAGCTTAACGGGGCACACAGGGGACACTGAAGCTTTCTTT.

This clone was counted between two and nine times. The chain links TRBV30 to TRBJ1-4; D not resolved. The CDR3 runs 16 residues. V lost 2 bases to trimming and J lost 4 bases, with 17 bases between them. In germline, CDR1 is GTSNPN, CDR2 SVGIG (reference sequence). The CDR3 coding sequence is TGTGCCTGGAGTCCCGGCGCGACGGCCTTTAATGAAAAACTGTTTTTT. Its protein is CAWSPGATAFNEKLFF.

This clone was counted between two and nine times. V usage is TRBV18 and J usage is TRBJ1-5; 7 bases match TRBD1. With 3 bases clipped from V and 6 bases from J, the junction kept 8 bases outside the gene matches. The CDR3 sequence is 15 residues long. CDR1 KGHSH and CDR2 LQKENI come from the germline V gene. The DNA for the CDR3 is TGTGCCAGCTCACCCGGTACAGGGGCTATTCAGCCCCAGCATTTT. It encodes CASSPGTGAIQPQHF. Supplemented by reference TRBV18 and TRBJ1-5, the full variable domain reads NAGVMQNPRHLVRRRGQEARLRCSPMKGHSHVYWYRQLPEEGLKFMVYLQKENIIDESGMPKERFSAEFPKEGPSILRIQQVVRGDSAAYFCASSPGTGAIQPQHFGDGTRLSIL.

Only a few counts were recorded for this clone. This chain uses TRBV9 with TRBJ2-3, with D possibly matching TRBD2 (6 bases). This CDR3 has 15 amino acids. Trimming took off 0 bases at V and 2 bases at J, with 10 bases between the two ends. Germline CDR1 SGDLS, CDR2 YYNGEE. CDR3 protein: CASSVGRVDTDTQYF. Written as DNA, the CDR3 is TGTGCCAGCAGCGTAGGGAGGGTGGACACAGATACGCAGTATTTT.

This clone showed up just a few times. The CDR3 DNA follows: TGTGCCAGCAGTTACGCGGGCGAGCTCTACGAGCAGTACTTC. It translates to CASSYAGELYEQYF. The V gene is TRBV6-5, the J gene TRBJ2-7; tentatively, D is TRBD2 (5 bases). The germline V and J ends were trimmed by 2 bases and 3 bases, with 11 bases remaining between them. Germline V gives CDR1 MNHEY, CDR2 SVGAGI. The CDR3 has 14 amino acids.

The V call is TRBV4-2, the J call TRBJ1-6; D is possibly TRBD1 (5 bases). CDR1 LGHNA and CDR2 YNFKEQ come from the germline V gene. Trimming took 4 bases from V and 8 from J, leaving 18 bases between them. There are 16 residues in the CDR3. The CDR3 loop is CASSPGLGGGDSPLHF. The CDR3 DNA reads TGTGCCAGCAGCCCAGGGCTCGGCGGTGGGGATTCACCCCTCCACTTT.

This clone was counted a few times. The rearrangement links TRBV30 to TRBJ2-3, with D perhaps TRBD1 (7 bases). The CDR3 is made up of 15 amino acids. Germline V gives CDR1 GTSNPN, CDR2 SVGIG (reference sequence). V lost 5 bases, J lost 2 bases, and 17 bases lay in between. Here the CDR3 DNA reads TGTGCCTGGGTCCAGGGGGGATTTTACACAGATACGCAGTATTTT. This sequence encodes CAWVQGGFYTDTQYF.

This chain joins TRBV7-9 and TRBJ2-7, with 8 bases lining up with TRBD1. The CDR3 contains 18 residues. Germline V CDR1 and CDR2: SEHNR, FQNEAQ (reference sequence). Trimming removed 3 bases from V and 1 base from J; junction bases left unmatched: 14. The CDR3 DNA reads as TGTGCCAGCAGCTTTTCTCGGACAGGGTTTCTTCGTTCCTACGAGCAGTACTTC. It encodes CASSFSRTGFLRSYEQYF.

Here the CDR3 reads CASSIDRIAYEQYF. CDR3 nucleotide sequence: TGCGCCAGCAGCATCGACAGGATCGCCTACGAGCAGTACTTC. The V gene is TRBV5-1, the J gene TRBJ2-7, with D perhaps TRBD1 (6 bases). With 4 bases removed from V and 2 bases from J, the gap between germline ends came to 13 bases. The CDR3 is made up of 14 amino acids. Germline CDR1 is SGHRS and CDR2 is YFSETQ.

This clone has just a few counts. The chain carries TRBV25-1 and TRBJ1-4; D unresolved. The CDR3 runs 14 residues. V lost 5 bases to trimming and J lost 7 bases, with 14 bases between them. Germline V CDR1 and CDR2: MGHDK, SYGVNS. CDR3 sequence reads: CASSPPGSGEKLFF. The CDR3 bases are TGTGCCAGCAGTCCACCGGGAAGCGGTGAAAAACTGTTTTTT.

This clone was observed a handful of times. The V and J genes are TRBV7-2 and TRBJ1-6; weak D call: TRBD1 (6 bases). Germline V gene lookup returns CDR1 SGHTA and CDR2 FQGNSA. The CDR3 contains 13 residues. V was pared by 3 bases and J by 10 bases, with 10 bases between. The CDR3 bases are TGTGCCAGCAGCTTTAACAGGGAGTCACCCCTCCACTTT. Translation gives CASSFNRESPLHF.

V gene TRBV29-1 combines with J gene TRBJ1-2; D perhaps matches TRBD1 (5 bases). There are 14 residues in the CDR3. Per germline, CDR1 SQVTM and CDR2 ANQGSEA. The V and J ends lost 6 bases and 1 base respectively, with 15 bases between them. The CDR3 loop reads CSVKRDGVNYGYTF. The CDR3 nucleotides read TGCAGCGTCAAACGGGACGGAGTTAACTATGGCTACACCTTC.

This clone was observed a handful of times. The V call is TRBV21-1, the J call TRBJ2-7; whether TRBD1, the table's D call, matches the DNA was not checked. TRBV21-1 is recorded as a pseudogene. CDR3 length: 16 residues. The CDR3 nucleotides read TGTGCCAGCAGCACCCCACCGACAGGGGGCACCTACGAGCAGTACTTC. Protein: CASSTPPTGGTYEQYF.

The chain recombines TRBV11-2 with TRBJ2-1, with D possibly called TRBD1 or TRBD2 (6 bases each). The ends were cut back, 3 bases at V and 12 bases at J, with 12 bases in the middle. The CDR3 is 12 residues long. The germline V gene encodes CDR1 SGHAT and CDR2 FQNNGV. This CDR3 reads CASSLEGQAQFF. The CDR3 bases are TGTGCCAGCAGCTTGGAGGGACAAGCGCAGTTCTTC.

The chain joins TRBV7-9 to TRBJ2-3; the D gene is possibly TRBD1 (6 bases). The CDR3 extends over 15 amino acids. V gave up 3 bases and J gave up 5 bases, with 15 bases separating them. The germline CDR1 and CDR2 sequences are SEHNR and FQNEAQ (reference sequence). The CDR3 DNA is TGTGCCAGCAGCTTGCGACAGGCATCTAAAGATACGCAGTATTTT. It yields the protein CASSLRQASKDTQYF. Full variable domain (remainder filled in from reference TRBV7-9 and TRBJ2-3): DTGVSQNPRHKITKRGQNVTFRCDPISEHNRLYWYRQTLGQGPEFLTYFQNEAQLEKSRLLSDRFSAERPKGSFSTLEIQRTEQGDSAMYLCASSLRQASKDTQYFGPGTRLTVL.

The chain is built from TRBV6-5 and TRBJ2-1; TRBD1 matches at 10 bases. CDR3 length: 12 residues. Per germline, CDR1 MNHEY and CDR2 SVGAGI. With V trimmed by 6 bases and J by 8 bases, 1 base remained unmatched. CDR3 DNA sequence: TGTGCCAGCAGGGGGACAGGGGATGAGCAGTTCTTC. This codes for CASRGTGDEQFF.

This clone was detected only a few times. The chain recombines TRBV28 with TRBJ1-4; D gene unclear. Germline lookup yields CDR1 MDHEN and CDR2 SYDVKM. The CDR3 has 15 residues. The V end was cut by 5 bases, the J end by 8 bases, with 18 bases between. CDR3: CASSPQQSEREKLFF. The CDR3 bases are TGTGCCAGCAGTCCTCAACAGAGTGAGAGAGAAAAACTGTTTTTT.

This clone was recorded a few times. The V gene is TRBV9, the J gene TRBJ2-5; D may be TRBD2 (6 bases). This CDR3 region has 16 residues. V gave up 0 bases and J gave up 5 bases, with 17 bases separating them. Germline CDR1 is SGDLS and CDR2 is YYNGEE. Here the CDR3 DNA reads TGTGCCAGCAGCGTAGGTTCACTAGCCATTAGGGAGACCCAGTACTTC. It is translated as CASSVGSLAIRETQYF.

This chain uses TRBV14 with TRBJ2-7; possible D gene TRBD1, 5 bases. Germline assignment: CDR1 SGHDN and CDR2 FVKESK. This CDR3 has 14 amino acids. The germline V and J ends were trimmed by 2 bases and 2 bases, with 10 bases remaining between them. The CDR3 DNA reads TGTGCCAGCAGCCAACTCGACAGTGCCTACGAGCAGTACTTC. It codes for CASSQLDSAYEQYF.

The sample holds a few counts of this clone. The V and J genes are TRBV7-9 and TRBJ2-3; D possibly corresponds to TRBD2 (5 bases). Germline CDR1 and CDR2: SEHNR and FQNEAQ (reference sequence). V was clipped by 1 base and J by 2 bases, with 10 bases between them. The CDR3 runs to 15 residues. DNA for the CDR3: TGTGCCAGCAGCTTAGGGCTAGCTTTCACAGATACGCAGTATTTT. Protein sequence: CASSLGLAFTDTQYF. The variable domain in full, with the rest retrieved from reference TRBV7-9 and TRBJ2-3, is DTGVSQNPRHKITKRGQNVTFRCDPISEHNRLYWYRQTLGQGPEFLTYFQNEAQLEKSRLLSDRFSAERPKGSFSTLEIQRTEQGDSAMYLCASSLGLAFTDTQYFGPGTRLTVL.